Below, 30 T cell receptor beta chains from the same sample are listed, as sequenced in a study of regulatory T cells in long-lasting Graves disease. iRepertoire HTBI primers and Arm-PCR of CDR3 regions built TCR beta libraries. MiXCR, applied by TCRdb to the multiplex PCR reads, yields one record per CDR3 protein. The repertoire holds approximately 540,000 distinct CDR3 sequences, approximately 12% seen once, with roughly 8.9% in the top ten. Time point of the sample: newly diagnosed GD, antithyroid drugs for less than 3 months. The TCR library was made from RNA extracted from PBMCs. The same data also contributed to another study, on T cells in Graves' hyperthyroidism and ophthalmopathy.

This material consisted of peripheral blood mononuclear cells (PBMCs), taken at new diagnosis, from a patient treated with antithyroid drugs. These receptors were obtained from a woman in her twenties or thirties with Graves disease.

This clonotype was detected once. The genes are TRBV6-1 and TRBJ2-2; 10 nucleotides match TRBD2. Germline V gives CDR1 MNHNS, CDR2 SASEGT. The CDR3 is 17 amino acids. V dropped 7 bases and J dropped 5; count of bases not matched to a gene: 13. The CDR3 loop reads CASTSQLLAGVTGELFF. The CDR3 nucleotides are TGTGCCAGCACCTCACAGCTGCTAGCGGGAGTAACCGGGGAGCTGTTTTTT.

Of note for this clonotype: This may be a read error, as it is one base from a much larger clone. This chain links TRBV27 with TRBJ2-7, with D perhaps matching TRBD2 (5 bases). With 7 bases removed from V and 7 bases from J, the gap between germline ends came to 14 bases. The germline gives CDR1 MNHEY, CDR2 SMNVEV (reference sequence). The CDR3 consists of 12 residues. The CDR3 region has the DNA TGTGCCAGCAATGGAGCGGCAGATGAGCAGTACTTC. As protein: CASNGAADEQYF.

The chain is built from TRBV30 and TRBJ1-6, with D unclear. Germline loops: CDR1 GTSNPN, CDR2 SVGIG (reference sequence). The CDR3 runs to 16 residues. V lost 3 bases to trimming and J lost 0 bases, with 12 bases between them. The CDR3 region has the DNA TGTGCCTGGAGCACCGACGCGAGCTCCTATAATTCACCCCTCCACTTT. Amino acids: CAWSTDASSYNSPLHF.

In this sample, this clonotype turned up many times. The chain carries TRBV28 and TRBJ1-1, with TRBD1 matching over 12 bases. Germline loops: CDR1 MDHEN, CDR2 SYDVKM. The CDR3 contains 17 residues. V lost 5 bases to trimming and J lost 1 base; unmatched junction nucleotides: 8. For the CDR3, the DNA is TGTGCCAGCAGTCTCGGGACAGGGGGCTTGGAGAACACTGAAGCTTTCTTT. It is translated as CASSLGTGGLENTEAFF.

This clonotype was recorded many times. V is TRBV7-9 and J is TRBJ2-7, with D possibly being TRBD1 (6 bases). V lost 3 bases to trimming and J lost 7 bases, with 13 bases between them. The CDR3 totals 13 residues. Per the germline V gene, CDR1 is SEHNR and CDR2 is FQNEAQ (reference sequence). The CDR3 nucleotides read TGTGCCAGCAGCTTTTGGGGGCAGGGAGAGCAGTACTTC. Its translation is CASSFWGQGEQYF.

The V call is TRBV6-1, the J call TRBJ2-7; 7 positions match TRBD2. The CDR3 length is 16 residues. Germline CDR1 is MNHNS and CDR2 is SASEGT. After removal of 6 bases from V and 1 base from J, the junction contained 12 bases not matched to a gene. In nucleotides, the CDR3 is TGTGCCAGCAGCTCGTACACGGGACTAAGATCCTACGAGCAGTACTTC. Amino acid sequence: CASSSYTGLRSYEQYF.

V and J are TRBV30 and TRBJ2-7; D possibly matches TRBD1 or TRBD2 (5 bases each). The CDR3 covers 16 residues. CDR1 and CDR2 from the germline V gene are GTSNPN and SVGIG (reference sequence). V was cut by 0 bases and J by 5 bases, with 20 bases left in between. CDR3 DNA: TGTGCCTGGAGTGTATGGGGACCAAGTCCCGAAAACGAGCAGTACTTC. Its translation is CAWSVWGPSPENEQYF. Supplemented by reference TRBV30 and TRBJ2-7, the full variable domain reads SQTIHQWPATLVQPVGSPLSLECTVEGTSNPNLYWYRQAAGRGLQLLFYSVGIGQISSEVPQNLSASRPQDRQFILSSKKLLLSDSGFYLCAWSVWGPSPENEQYFGPGTRLTVT.

The chain recombines TRBV19 with TRBJ2-6; no firm D call. In germline, CDR1 is LNHDA, CDR2 SQIVND (reference sequence). The CDR3 length is 15 residues. Trimming shortened V by 2 bases and J by 0 bases, and 5 bases separated the two germline ends. CDR3: CASSIQGSGANVLTF. The CDR3 DNA sequence: TGTGCCAGTAGTATACAAGGCTCTGGGGCCAACGTCCTGACTTTC.

This clonotype was seen repeatedly, ten times or more. The chain uses TRBV11-3 and TRBJ2-2; D is undetermined. The CDR3 is 12 amino acids. CDR1 is SGHNT, CDR2 YENEEA, per germline. Trimming cost V 3 bases and J 7 bases, with 6 bases left between them. The CDR3: CASSLGRGELFF. The CDR3 DNA is TGTGCCAGCAGCTTGGGCCGCGGGGAGCTGTTTTTT. The full variable domain, with the rest looked up from reference TRBV11-3 and TRBJ2-2, is EAGVVQSPRYKIIEKKQPVAFWCNPISGHNTLYWYLQNLGQGPELLIRYENEEAVDDSQLPKDRFSAERLKGVDSTLKIQPAELGDSAVYLCASSLGRGELFFGEGSRLTVL.

This clonotype has ten or more counts. The chain uses TRBV20-1 and TRBJ2-3, with 8 positions matching TRBD2. Germline V gene lookup returns CDR1 DFQATT and CDR2 SNEGSKA (reference sequence). This CDR3 comprises 14 residues. V trimming: 8 bases; J trimming: 1 base; junction bases outside the gene matches: 8. The CDR3 DNA sequence: TGCAGTACAACTAGCGGTGTGGGCACAGATACGCAGTATTTT. Its translation is CSTTSGVGTDTQYF.

This clonotype was counted ten times or more. The genes are TRBV11-2 and TRBJ1-6; no clear D gene. This CDR3 is 15 amino acids long. The germline CDR1 and CDR2 sequences are SGHAT and FQNNGV. Trimming took off 3 bases at V and 6 bases at J, with 12 bases between the two ends. CDR3 coding DNA: TGTGCCAGCAGCTTTTCCCACAGAGCTAATTCACCCCTCCACTTT. Its translation: CASSFSHRANSPLHF. The variable domain in full, completed from reference TRBV11-2 and TRBJ1-6, reads EAGVAQSPRYKIIEKRQSVAFWCNPISGHATLYWYQQILGQGPKLLIQFQNNGVVDDSQLPKDRFSAERLKGVDSTLKIQPAKLEDSAVYLCASSFSHRANSPLHFGNGTRLTVT.

This clonotype was recorded a few times. This rearrangement joins TRBV6-1 to TRBJ2-1; 11 bases are shared with TRBD2. Germline V gives CDR1 MNHNS, CDR2 SASEGT. The CDR3 covers 14 residues. V trimming: 8 bases; J trimming: 3 bases; junction bases outside the gene matches: 3. The DNA of the CDR3 is TGTGCCAGCGCGGGACTAGCGGACTACAATGAGCAGTTCTTC. This gives the protein CASAGLADYNEQFF.

The table lists this clonotype with many counts. The chain uses TRBV2 and TRBJ2-4; 7 bases map to TRBD1. The CDR3 is 15 amino acids. The germline V gene has CDR1 SNHLY and CDR2 FYNNEI. V dropped 7 bases and J dropped 4; count of bases not matched to a gene: 10. In DNA, the CDR3 is TGTGCCAGCACCAAGGTGGGACAGATAAAAAACATTCAGTACTTC. This translates into CASTKVGQIKNIQYF.

The V call is TRBV20-1, the J call TRBJ2-1, with 9 bases identical to TRBD2. Germline V gives CDR1 DFQATT, CDR2 SNEGSKA (reference sequence). This CDR3 has 15 amino acids. The V segment lost 0 bases and the J segment 8 bases; nucleotides outside the gene matches: 8. CDR3 loop: CSARDQKREVYEQFF. The CDR3 DNA reads TGCAGTGCTAGAGATCAGAAGCGGGAGGTCTATGAGCAGTTCTTC.

This clonotype has just a few counts. This chain uses TRBV3-1 with TRBJ2-7; D gene uncertain. This CDR3 spans 15 amino acids. Germline V lookup: CDR1 LGHDT, CDR2 YNNKEL (reference sequence). Trimming took 1 base from V and 3 from J, leaving 13 bases between them. CDR3 amino acids: CASSQVPKSGYEQYF. The CDR3 DNA is TGTGCCAGCAGCCAAGTCCCGAAATCGGGCTACGAGCAGTACTTC.

This chain connects TRBV27 to TRBJ2-5; D might be TRBD1 (6 bases). Germline CDR1 and CDR2: MNHEY and SMNVEV (reference sequence). V lost 8 bases and J 3 bases, leaving 10 bases between the germline ends. CDR3 length: 12 residues. DNA for the CDR3: TGTGCCAGCGGGGGCGGAAAAGAGACCCAGTACTTC. Protein product: CASGGGKETQYF.

Many counts were recorded for this clonotype. This chain links TRBV12-3 or TRBV12-4 with TRBJ2-3; D may correspond to TRBD1 or TRBD2 (5 bases each). V dropped 6 bases and J dropped 3 bases, with 13 bases sitting between them. The CDR3 runs to 14 residues. For the CDR3, the DNA is TGTGCCAGCAGATCTCCTGGGGGTACAGATACGCAGTATTTT. Residues: CASRSPGGTDTQYF.

This clonotype was observed many times. The gene calls are TRBV27 and TRBJ2-1; TRBD1 matches 11 bases. Germline V gene sequence: CDR1 MNHEY, CDR2 SMNVEV (reference sequence). J gave up 6 bases and V 6 bases, and 10 bases lay outside the gene matches. This CDR3 contains 16 residues. CDR3 bases: TGTGCCAGCAGCCAGGGGACAGGGGGATGGATCAATGAGCAGTTCTTC. This codes for CASSQGTGGWINEQFF.

This clonotype showed up just a few times. The chain links TRBV28 to TRBJ1-2; D is possibly TRBD1 (6 bases). The CDR3 is 12 amino acids. Germline-derived CDR1 and CDR2 are MDHEN and SYDVKM. Trimming removed 6 bases from V and 5 bases from J, with 10 bases in between. The CDR3: CASSADRYGYTF. The CDR3 coding sequence is TGTGCCAGCAGCGCGGACAGATATGGCTACACCTTC.

The sample holds a few counts of this clonotype. A read error may explain this, as a much larger clone is one base away. In this CDR3 the conserved last residue, phenylalanine or tryptophan, is missing, so a read error is likely. V gene TRBV6-1 combines with J gene TRBJ1-6; no clear D gene. Germline V lookup: CDR1 MNHNS, CDR2 SASEGT. The V end was cut by 3 bases, the J end by 7 bases, with 16 bases between. This CDR3 has 16 amino acids. The CDR3 loop is CASSDNLSLINSPLHL. Here the CDR3 DNA reads TGTGCCAGCAGTGATAACTTGAGCTTAATAAATTCACCCCTCCACCTT.

This clonotype occurred many times. This chain links TRBV28 with TRBJ1-2; D remains ambiguous. The CDR3 covers 14 residues. The V end was cut by 7 bases, the J end by 1 base, with 13 bases between. Germline-derived CDR1 and CDR2 are MDHEN and SYDVKM. CDR3 nucleotide sequence: TGTGCCAGCACCCGTGGCGGTCTTAACTATGGCTACACCTTC. This sequence encodes CASTRGGLNYGYTF.

This clonotype was seen ten or more times. The V and J genes are TRBV14 and TRBJ2-5; maybe TRBD2 (7 bases). The DNA end is more similar to TRBJ2-1, so the J call may be wrong. This CDR3 has 16 amino acids. Germline loops: CDR1 SGHDN, CDR2 FVKESK. CDR3 residues: CASSQVQWEGGQEQFF. As DNA, the CDR3 is TGTGCCAGCAGCCAAGTTCAGTGGGAGGGGGGTCAAGAGCAGTTCTTC.

On this clonotype itself: A read error is the likely source, as a far larger clone sits one nucleotide away. The chain combines TRBV27 with TRBJ2-3, with 11 positions matching TRBD2. The germline CDR1 and CDR2 sequences are MNHEY and SMNVEV (reference sequence). With 6 bases clipped from V and 5 bases from J, the junction kept 7 bases outside the gene matches. CDR3 length equals 15 residues. The CDR3 DNA reads as TGTGCCAGCAGCACACTAGCGGGAGTTTTAGATACGCAGTATTTT. Translated: CASSTLAGVLDTQYF.

The chain carries TRBV19 and TRBJ1-3; unclear D gene. CDR1 is LNHDA, CDR2 SQIVND, per germline (reference sequence). This CDR3 has 13 amino acids. V was cut by 7 bases and J by 8 bases, with 15 bases left in between. CDR3 region: CASTHGNRDTIYF. CDR3 nucleotides: TGTGCCAGTACCCACGGGAACCGGGACACCATATATTTT.

This clonotype was seen many times. This chain joins TRBV12-3 or TRBV12-4 and TRBJ1-3; D not resolved. The CDR3 is 13 amino acids. V was pared by 5 bases and J by 2 bases, with 7 bases between. Written as DNA, the CDR3 is TGTGCCAGCAGTCTGAGAACTGGAAACACCATATATTTT. Its protein product is CASSLRTGNTIYF.

This clonotype showed up many times. The chain carries TRBV2 and TRBJ2-5; the D gene is possibly TRBD2 (5 bases). Germline V gene sequence: CDR1 SNHLY, CDR2 FYNNEI. V was shortened by 7 bases and J by 4 bases, with 13 bases between the two germline ends. This CDR3 is 13 amino acids long. CDR3 protein: CASTRGISETQYF. In nucleotides, the CDR3 is TGTGCCAGCACTAGAGGGATCTCAGAGACCCAGTACTTC.

CDR3 loop: CASSLAAAGNEKLFF. CDR3 in DNA: TGCGCCAGCAGCTTGGCCGCGGCAGGGAATGAAAAACTGTTTTTT. The chain employs TRBV5-1 and TRBJ1-4; possibly TRBD1 for D (5 bases). Trimming shortened V by 0 bases and J by 5 bases, and 11 bases separated the two germline ends. This CDR3 region has 15 residues. In germline, CDR1 is SGHRS, CDR2 YFSETQ.

V and J are TRBV9 and TRBJ1-2; D perhaps matches TRBD1 (6 bases). The germline CDR1 and CDR2 sequences are SGDLS and YYNGEE. V gave up 0 bases and J gave up 0 bases, with 12 bases separating them. The CDR3 extends over 16 amino acids. The CDR3 region is CASSVDVRGPNYGYTF. For the CDR3, the DNA is TGTGCCAGCAGCGTAGATGTCCGGGGGCCTAACTATGGCTACACCTTC.

The rearrangement uses TRBV5-4 and TRBJ2-1; the match to TRBD2 covers 11 bases. This CDR3 comprises 16 residues. After removal of 6 bases from V and 6 bases from J, the junction contained 11 bases not matched to a gene. Germline-derived CDR1 and CDR2 are SGHNT and YYREEE (reference sequence). This CDR3 reads CASTGGGTSGINEQFF. CDR3 bases: TGTGCCAGCACCGGGGGGGGGACTAGCGGAATCAATGAGCAGTTCTTC. Full variable domain (missing parts from reference TRBV5-4 and TRBJ2-1): ETGVTQSPTHLIKTRGQQVTLRCSSQSGHNTVSWYQQALGQGPQFIFQYYREEENGRGNFPPRFSGLQFPNYSSELNVNALELDDSALYLCASTGGGTSGINEQFFGPGTRLTVL.

This clonotype occurred many times. The chain uses TRBV28 and TRBJ2-3; a possible D gene is TRBD2 (6 bases). From germline, CDR1 is MDHEN and CDR2 SYDVKM. V shed 6 bases and J shed 7 bases, with 14 bases lying between them. The CDR3 extends over 13 amino acids. The CDR3 region is CASSITGLNTQYF. In DNA, the CDR3 is TGTGCCAGCAGCATTACGGGACTGAATACGCAGTATTTT.